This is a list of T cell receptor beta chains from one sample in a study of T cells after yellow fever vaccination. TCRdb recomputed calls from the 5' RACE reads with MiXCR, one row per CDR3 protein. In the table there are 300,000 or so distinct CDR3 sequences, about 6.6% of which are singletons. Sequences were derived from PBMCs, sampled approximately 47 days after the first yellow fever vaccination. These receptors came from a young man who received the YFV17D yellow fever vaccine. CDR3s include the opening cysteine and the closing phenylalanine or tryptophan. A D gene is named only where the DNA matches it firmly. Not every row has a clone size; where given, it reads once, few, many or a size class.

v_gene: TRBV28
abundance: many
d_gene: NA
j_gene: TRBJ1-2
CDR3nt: TGTGCCAGCAGTTTTCCGGCCTACAGTGGCTATGGCTACACCTTC
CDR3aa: CASSFPAYSGYGYTF

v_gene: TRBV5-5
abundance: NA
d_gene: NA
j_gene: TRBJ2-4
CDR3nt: TGTGCCAGCAGCTTTGCACCCGGAGCCAAAAACATTCAGTACTTC
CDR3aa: CASSFAPGAKNIQYF

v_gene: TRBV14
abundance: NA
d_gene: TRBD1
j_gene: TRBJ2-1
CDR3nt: TGTGCCAGCAGCCACAGGGGGACCAATGAGCAGTTCTTC
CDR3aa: CASSHRGTNEQFF

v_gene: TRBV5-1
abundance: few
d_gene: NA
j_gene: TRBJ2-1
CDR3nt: TGCGCCAGCAGCTTGGCGGCAGGGGCAGATGAGCAGTTCTTC
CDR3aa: CASSLAAGADEQFF

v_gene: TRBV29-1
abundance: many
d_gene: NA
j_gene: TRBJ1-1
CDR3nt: TGCAGCGTCGTAAGGAGAACTGAAGCTTTCTTT
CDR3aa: CSVVRRTEAFF

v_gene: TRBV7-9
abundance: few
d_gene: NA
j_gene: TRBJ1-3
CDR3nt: TGTGCCAGCAGCTCCACAGGGAGAGGGAACACCATATATTTT
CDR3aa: CASSSTGRGNTIYF

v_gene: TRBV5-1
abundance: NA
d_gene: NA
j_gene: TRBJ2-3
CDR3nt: TGCGCCAGCAGCTTGGATCCGGCGAAGAGCACAGATACGCAGTATTTT
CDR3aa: CASSLDPAKSTDTQYF

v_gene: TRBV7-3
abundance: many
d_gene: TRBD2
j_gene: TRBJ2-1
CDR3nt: TGTGCCAGCAGCCTTGGACTAGCGGGGAACAATGAGCAGTTCTTC
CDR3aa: CASSLGLAGNNEQFF

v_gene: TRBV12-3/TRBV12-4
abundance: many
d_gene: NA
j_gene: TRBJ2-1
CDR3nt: TGTGCCAGCAGTCCGGGTCAGCCAAGGAATGAGCAGTTCTTC
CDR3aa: CASSPGQPRNEQFF

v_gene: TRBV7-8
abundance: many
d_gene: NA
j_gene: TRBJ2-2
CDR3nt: TGTGCCAGCAGCTTAGGGCAGGGGACCGCCGGGGAGCTGTTTTTT
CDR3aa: CASSLGQGTAGELFF